This T cell receptor (beta chain) is from a study of cytomegalovirus exposure and HLA in healthy donors. With regard to this clone: No antigen is known for it.

Broader study findings: The authors listed over 150 TCR beta chains as cytomegalovirus-associated.

CDR1 is SGHAT, CDR2 FQDESV, per germline (reference sequence). V dropped 5 bases and J dropped 0 bases, with 12 bases sitting between them. The CDR3 runs 15 residues. Libraries were prepared by immunoSEQ multiplex PCR; TCRdb keeps only in-frame clonotypes and omits some of them. The sample has 68,000 or so clones; approximately 90% are singletons. V usage is TRBV11-1 and J usage is TRBJ2-3, with unresolved D. Sequenced: PBMCs. The sequence was collected from a young man in good health and CMV-seronegative. CDR3 nucleotides: TGTGCCAGCAGCCAGTCAGCGCCTAGCACAGATACGCAGTATTTT. Translated: CASSQSAPSTDTQYF.